A few counts support the clone carrying this T cell receptor (beta chain). The data were taken from a study of blood T cells in healthy people across ages. A second PCR of 7 to 11 cycles used a sample-barcoded 5' primer and a J-beta primer mix. Each CDR3 protein is one row after TCRdb ran MiXCR on the 5' RACE reads. The repertoire holds roughly 1,800,000 distinct CDR3 sequences, with about 50% as singletons. At least 6 micrograms of total RNA were extracted per sample. The CDR3 loop spans 20 amino acids. The V and J ends lost 4 bases and 2 bases, in that order; junction bases with no gene match: 23. Germline CDR1 SGHRS, CDR2 YFSETQ.

Sequencing was performed on blood. V and J are TRBV5-1 and TRBJ2-7; the match to TRBD1 covers 8 bases. The receptor's source is a middle-aged woman in good health. The CDR3 bases are TGCGCCAGCAGCCTCCGACAGGGGACAAACTATCCTGGGGGAACCTACGAGCAGTACTTC. This gives the protein CASSLRQGTNYPGGTYEQYF.